The next 22 T cell receptor beta chains were all read from a single sample in a study of T cell responses to AZD1222 COVID-19 vaccine. Generated by immunoSEQ multiplex PCR, the TCRdb table keeps only in-frame clones and is missing some. Among some 150,000 clones, 93% were seen once, and the ten largest hold about 1.9%. Here the sequenced sample was peripheral blood, taken on day 0 of AZD1222 vaccination. Receptors were obtained from an adult in good health.

The rearrangement links TRBV6-5 to TRBJ1-1; D is ambiguous. CDR1 is MNHEY and CDR2 is SVGAGI in the germline V gene. With 6 bases removed from V and 1 base from J, the gap between germline ends came to 12 bases. The CDR3 sequence is 14 residues long. The CDR3, as DNA: TGTGCCAGCAGCTCCGGACGTCGGAACACTGAAGCTTTCTTT. The encoded protein is CASSSGRRNTEAFF.

DNA of the CDR3: TGCGCCAGCAGCTCCCACAGGGGCTCACATGAGCAGTTCTTC. Amino acids: CASSSHRGSHEQFF. The genes are TRBV5-1 and TRBJ2-1; 7 nucleotides match TRBD1. This CDR3 comprises 14 residues. CDR1 is SGHRS, CDR2 YFSETQ, per germline. Unmatched junction bases numbered 8, after V lost 3 bases and J lost 8 bases.

The chain uses TRBV18 and TRBJ2-3; 13 bases match TRBD2. Trimming took 3 bases from V and 4 from J; bases not matched to a gene: 4. CDR1 and CDR2 (germline): KGHSH, LQKENI. CDR3 length equals 16 residues. The CDR3 loop is CASSPPGLAGADTQYF. The CDR3 nucleotides read TGTGCCAGCTCACCCCCTGGACTAGCGGGAGCAGATACGCAGTATTTT.

The chain couples TRBV12-2 to TRBJ1-1; TRBD1 was called by the table and not checked on the DNA. TRBV12-2 is described as a pseudogene. CDR3 length: 19 amino acids. CDR3 DNA sequence: TGTGCAAGTCGCTTAGAGGGCAAGGTAGGGGCCATCATGAACACTGAAGCTTTCTTT. As protein: CASRLEGKVGAIMNTEAFF.

The chain carries TRBV18 and TRBJ2-2; 7 nucleotides match TRBD1. V lost 6 bases to trimming and J lost 1 base; unmatched junction nucleotides: 8. Germline V gene sequence: CDR1 KGHSH, CDR2 LQKENI. The CDR3 has 16 amino acids. For the CDR3, the DNA is TGTGCCAGCTCCCTGTATGGGACAGAGAACACCGGGGAGCTGTTTTTT. Protein product: CASSLYGTENTGELFF. Together with reference TRBV18 and TRBJ2-2, the CDR3 gives the full variable domain: NAGVMQNPRHLVRRRGQEARLRCSPMKGHSHVYWYRQLPEEGLKFMVYLQKENIIDESGMPKERFSAEFPKEGPSILRIQQVVRGDSAAYFCASSLYGTENTGELFFGEGSRLTVL.

The J gene is TRBJ1-2, the V gene TRBV19, with 9 bases identical to TRBD1. Trimming removed 7 bases from V and 8 bases from J; junction bases left unmatched: 5. The CDR3 length is 12 residues. CDR1 is LNHDA, CDR2 SQIVND, per germline (reference sequence). The CDR3 is CASIGTGRGYTF. The DNA for the CDR3 is TGTGCCAGTATCGGGACAGGGAGAGGCTACACCTTC.

The chain links TRBV5-1 to TRBJ2-3; unclear D gene. V gave up 0 bases and J gave up 0 bases, with 11 bases separating them. The length of the CDR3 is 16 residues. Germline values: CDR1 SGHRS, CDR2 YFSETQ. The CDR3 region is CASSLVGRQSTDTQYF. The CDR3 DNA reads as TGCGCCAGCAGCTTGGTTGGACGACAAAGCACAGATACGCAGTATTTT. The full variable domain, completed using reference TRBV5-1 and TRBJ2-3, is KAGVTQTPRYLIKTRGQQVTLSCSPISGHRSVSWYQQTPGQGLQFLFEYFSETQRNKGNFPGRFSGRQFSNSRSEMNVSTLELGDSALYLCASSLVGRQSTDTQYFGPGTRLTVL.

This sequence joins TRBV2 and TRBJ1-4, with a weak D call TRBD1 (6 bases). CDR3 length: 14 amino acids. CDR1 is SNHLY and CDR2 is FYNNEI in the germline V gene. The V gene lost 6 bases and the J gene lost 2 bases, with 10 bases spanning the gap. In DNA form, the CDR3 reads TGTGCCAGCAGAGGGGGTCGGACTAATGAAAAACTGTTTTTT. Translation gives CASRGGRTNEKLFF.

V usage is TRBV5-1 and J usage is TRBJ1-2; no definite D call. Deletions cut 6 bases from V and 0 bases from J, with 12 bases between. CDR1 is SGHRS and CDR2 is YFSETQ in the germline V gene. The CDR3 consists of 14 residues. CDR3 bases: TGCGCCAGCACGAGGGAATCCACTAACTATGGCTACACCTTC. Translated: CASTRESTNYGYTF.

This clone was seen a handful of times. The V gene is TRBV27, the J gene TRBJ1-1; D call uncertain. This CDR3 contains 14 residues. The germline V gene has CDR1 MNHEY and CDR2 SMNVEV (reference sequence). V dropped 5 bases and J dropped 2 bases, with 12 bases sitting between them. CDR3 residues: CASSDTWLNTEAFF. CDR3 nucleotide sequence: TGTGCCAGCAGTGATACCTGGTTAAACACTGAAGCTTTCTTT.

The chain links TRBV7-2 to TRBJ1-1, with D perhaps matching TRBD1 (6 bases). Germline V CDR1 and CDR2: SGHTA, FQGNSA. V was clipped by 1 base and J by 0 bases, with 9 bases between them. The CDR3 loop spans 15 amino acids. DNA of the CDR3: TGTGCCAGCAGCTTAGAGGGGGGTTTGAACACTGAAGCTTTCTTT. Residues: CASSLEGGLNTEAFF. Together with reference TRBV7-2 and TRBJ1-1, the CDR3 gives the full variable domain: GAGVSQSPSNKVTEKGKDVELRCDPISGHTALYWYRQSLGQGLEFLIYFQGNSAPDKSGLPSDRFSAERTGGSVSTLTIQRTQQEDSAVYLCASSLEGGLNTEAFFGQGTRLTVV.

In this sample, this clone turned up a few times. The rearrangement uses TRBV6-2 or TRBV6-3 and TRBJ1-1; no definite D call. The CDR3 is 14 amino acids. V lost 4 bases to trimming and J lost 5 bases, with 14 bases between them. Germline loops: CDR1 MNHEY, CDR2 SVGEGT. The CDR3 bases are TGTGCCAGCAGTTTAGTAGGGAGGCCGACTGAAGCTTTCTTT. Its translation: CASSLVGRPTEAFF.

The chain employs TRBV2 and TRBJ2-3; tentative D call: TRBD1 (7 bases). Germline V gene sequence: CDR1 SNHLY, CDR2 FYNNEI. This CDR3 has 15 residues. Trimming pared 8 bases from V and 1 base from J, leaving 16 bases between. In DNA, the CDR3 is TGTGCCAGCGCATCGGCCAGGGGGGGCACAGATACGCAGTATTTT. This translates into CASASARGGTDTQYF.

This clone is a singleton in its sample. The rearrangement links TRBV7-8 to TRBJ1-6, with D perhaps matching TRBD1 (6 bases). Trimming shortened V by 3 bases and J by 6 bases, and 9 bases separated the two germline ends. Germline V lookup: CDR1 SGHVS, CDR2 FQNEAQ. The CDR3 consists of 14 residues. The CDR3 spells CASSFQGTNSPLHF. CDR3 nucleotide sequence: TGTGCCAGCAGCTTCCAGGGGACTAATTCACCCCTCCACTTT.

This chain uses TRBV7-9 with TRBJ2-1, with 7 nucleotides matching TRBD2. Germline V lookup: CDR1 SEHNR, CDR2 FQNEAQ (reference sequence). Trimming removed 1 base from V and 3 bases from J; junction bases left unmatched: 3. This CDR3 comprises 15 residues. CDR3 residues: CASSLDQRGYNEQFF. In DNA form, the CDR3 reads TGTGCCAGCAGCTTAGATCAGCGGGGCTACAATGAGCAGTTCTTC. Drawing the rest from reference TRBV7-9 and TRBJ2-1, the complete variable domain is DTGVSQNPRHKITKRGQNVTFRCDPISEHNRLYWYRQTLGQGPEFLTYFQNEAQLEKSRLLSDRFSAERPKGSFSTLEIQRTEQGDSAMYLCASSLDQRGYNEQFFGPGTRLTVL.

This clone was observed once. This rearrangement joins TRBV30 to TRBJ1-3, with 7 bases lining up with TRBD1. Trimming cost V 2 bases and J 0 bases; bases outside gene matches: 7. There are 16 residues in the CDR3. Germline loops: CDR1 GTSNPN, CDR2 SVGIG (reference sequence). The CDR3 nucleotides read TGTGCCTGGAGTCTACCTTGGACAGGCTCTGGAAACACCATATATTTT. It is translated as CAWSLPWTGSGNTIYF.

The rearrangement links TRBV11-2 to TRBJ2-1; no firm D call. Trimming stripped 0 bases from V and 4 bases from J, with 7 bases between. The V gene's germline CDR1 is SGHAT and CDR2 FQNNGV. The CDR3 covers 14 residues. The CDR3 sequence is CASSLDAAYNEQFF. In nucleotides, the CDR3 is TGTGCCAGCAGCTTAGATGCGGCTTACAATGAGCAGTTCTTC.

As DNA, the CDR3 is TGTGCCAGCAGCAAAGATGTGTGGCGAGTGGGGAGTCAGTACTTC. This translates into CASSKDVWRVGSQYF. The chain employs TRBV21-1 and TRBJ2-4; the table gives TRBD2 as D, unverified against the DNA. TRBV21-1 is a pseudogene segment. The CDR3 is 15 residues long.

This chain uses TRBV2 with TRBJ2-7, with D perhaps matching TRBD2 (5 bases). The CDR3 runs 13 residues. Germline-derived CDR1 and CDR2 are SNHLY and FYNNEI. Trimming shortened V by 8 bases and J by 0 bases, and 11 bases separated the two germline ends. CDR3 bases: TGTGCCAGCGGGAGACTGTACTCCTACGAGCAGTACTTC. Translated, it gives CASGRLYSYEQYF. The complete variable domain, with remaining parts taken from reference TRBV2 and TRBJ2-7, reads EPEVTQTPSHQVTQMGQEVILRCVPISNHLYFYWYRQILGQKVEFLVSFYNNEISEKSEIFDDQFSVERPDGSNFTLKIRSTKLEDSAMYFCASGRLYSYEQYFGPGTRLTVT.

Of note for this clone: The junction departs from the called germline gene at one end, perhaps through a read error. The chain combines TRBV19 with TRBJ1-6, with D hard to call. Germline V gives CDR1 LNHDA, CDR2 SQIVND (reference sequence). This CDR3 has 11 residues. The CDR3 spells CASSIRTTETF. The CDR3 region has the DNA TGTGCCAGTAGTATCCGAACTACAGAAACCTTT.

The V call is TRBV6-6, the J call TRBJ2-1; 9 bases line up with TRBD1. CDR1 is MNHNY and CDR2 is SVGAGI in the germline V gene (reference sequence). CDR3 length equals 15 residues. The V and J ends lost 5 bases and 3 bases, in that order; junction bases with no gene match: 5. CDR3: CASSHGQGYYNEQFF. CDR3 bases: TGTGCCAGCAGTCACGGACAGGGGTACTACAATGAGCAGTTCTTC.

The chain employs TRBV2 and TRBJ2-7; the match to TRBD1 covers 8 bases. The trim removed 3 bases at V and 5 bases at J, leaving 6 bases unmatched. The CDR3 contains 14 residues. The V gene's germline CDR1 is SNHLY and CDR2 FYNNEI. CDR3 region: CASSEAGGKNEQYF. Here the CDR3 DNA reads TGTGCCAGCAGTGAGGCAGGGGGCAAGAACGAGCAGTACTTC.